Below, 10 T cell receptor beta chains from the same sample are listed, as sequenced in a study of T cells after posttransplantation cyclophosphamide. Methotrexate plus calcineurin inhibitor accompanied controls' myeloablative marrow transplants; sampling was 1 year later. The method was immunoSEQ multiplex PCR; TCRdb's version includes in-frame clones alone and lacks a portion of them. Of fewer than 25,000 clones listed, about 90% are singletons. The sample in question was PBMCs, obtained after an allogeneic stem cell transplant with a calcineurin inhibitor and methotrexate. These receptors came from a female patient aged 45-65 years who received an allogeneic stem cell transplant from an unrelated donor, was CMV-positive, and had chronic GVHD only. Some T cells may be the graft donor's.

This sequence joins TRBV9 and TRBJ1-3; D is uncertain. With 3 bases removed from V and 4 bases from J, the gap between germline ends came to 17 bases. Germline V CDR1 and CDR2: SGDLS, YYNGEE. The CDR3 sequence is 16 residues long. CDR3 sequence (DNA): TGTGCCAGCAGCGCAAACTGGGGAGGCGTCGGAAACACCATATATTTT. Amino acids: CASSANWGGVGNTIYF. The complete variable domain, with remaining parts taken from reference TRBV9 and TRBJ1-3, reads DSGVTQTPKHLITATGQRVTLRCSPRSGDLSVYWYQQSLDQGLQFLIQYYNGEERAKGNILERFSAQQFPDLHSELNLSSLELGDSALYFCASSANWGGVGNTIYFGEGSWLTVV.

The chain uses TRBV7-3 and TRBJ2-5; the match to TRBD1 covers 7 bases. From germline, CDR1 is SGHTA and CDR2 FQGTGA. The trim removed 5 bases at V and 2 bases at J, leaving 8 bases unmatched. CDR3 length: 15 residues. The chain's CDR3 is CASSPTGSPQETQYF. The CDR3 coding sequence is TGTGCCAGCAGCCCGACAGGGTCCCCTCAAGAGACCCAGTACTTC.

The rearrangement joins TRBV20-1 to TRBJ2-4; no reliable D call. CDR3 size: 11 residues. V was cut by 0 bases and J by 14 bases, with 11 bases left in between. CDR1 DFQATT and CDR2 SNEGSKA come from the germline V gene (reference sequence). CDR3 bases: TGCAGTGCTAGAGATCATGAGGTAGAGTACTTC. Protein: CSARDHEVEYF.

The CDR3 here is CASSATGTMARQYF. CDR3 in DNA: TGTGCCAGCAGCGCGACCGGGACTATGGCACGGCAGTACTTC. The chain joins TRBV7-9 to TRBJ2-5, with 7 nucleotides matching TRBD2. Trimming cost V 5 bases and J 11 bases; bases outside gene matches: 14. This CDR3 spans 14 amino acids. Germline CDR1 is SEHNR and CDR2 is FQNEAQ (reference sequence).

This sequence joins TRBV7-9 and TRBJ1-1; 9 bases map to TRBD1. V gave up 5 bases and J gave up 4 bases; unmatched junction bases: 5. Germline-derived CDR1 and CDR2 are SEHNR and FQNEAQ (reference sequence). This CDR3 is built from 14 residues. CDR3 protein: CASSPQGASTEAFF. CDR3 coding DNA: TGTGCCAGCAGCCCACAGGGGGCGTCCACTGAAGCTTTCTTT. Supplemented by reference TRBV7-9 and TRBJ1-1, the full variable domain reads DTGVSQNPRHKITKRGQNVTFRCDPISEHNRLYWYRQTLGQGPEFLTYFQNEAQLEKSRLLSDRFSAERPKGSFSTLEIQRTEQGDSAMYLCASSPQGASTEAFFGQGTRLTVV.

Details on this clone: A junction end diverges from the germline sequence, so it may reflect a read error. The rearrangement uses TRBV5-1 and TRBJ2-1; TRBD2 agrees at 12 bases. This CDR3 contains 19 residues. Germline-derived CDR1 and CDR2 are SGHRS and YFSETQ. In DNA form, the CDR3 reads TGCGCCAGCAGCTTGGGCCTAGCGGGAGGGCCACGCGTTTACAGTGAGCAGTTCTTC. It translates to CASSLGLAGGPRVYSEQFF.

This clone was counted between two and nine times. The DNA of the CDR3 is TGTGCCAGCAGCGTAGGCGGAGACTATGGCTACACCTTC. Protein sequence: CASSVGGDYGYTF. The chain is built from TRBV9 and TRBJ1-2; no firm D call. The CDR3 is 13 amino acids. Trimming shortened V by 0 bases and J by 3 bases, and 6 bases separated the two germline ends. The germline V gene has CDR1 SGDLS and CDR2 YYNGEE.

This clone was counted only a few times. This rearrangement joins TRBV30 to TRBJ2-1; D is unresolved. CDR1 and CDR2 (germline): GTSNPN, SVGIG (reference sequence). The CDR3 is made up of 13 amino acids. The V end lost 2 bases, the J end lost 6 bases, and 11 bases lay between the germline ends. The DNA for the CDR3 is TGTGCCTGGAGTTGGGTGCGAGGCAATGAGCAGTTCTTC. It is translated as CAWSWVRGNEQFF.

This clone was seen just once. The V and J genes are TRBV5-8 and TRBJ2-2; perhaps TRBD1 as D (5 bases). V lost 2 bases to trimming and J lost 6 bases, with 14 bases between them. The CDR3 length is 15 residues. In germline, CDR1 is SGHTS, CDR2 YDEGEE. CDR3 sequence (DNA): TGTGCCAGCAGCTTTGTAGGGGTCAGGCCCGGGGAGCTGTTTTTT. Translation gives CASSFVGVRPGELFF.

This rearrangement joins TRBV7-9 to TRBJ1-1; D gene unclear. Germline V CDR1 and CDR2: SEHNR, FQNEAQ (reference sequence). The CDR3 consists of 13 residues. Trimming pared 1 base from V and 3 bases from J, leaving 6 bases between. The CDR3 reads CASSLVSDTEAFF. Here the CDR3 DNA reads TGTGCCAGCAGCTTAGTCTCGGACACTGAAGCTTTCTTT.